A selection of T cell receptor beta chains follows, all from one sample in a study of blood T cells in healthy people across ages. TCRdb redid the calling of the 5' RACE reads with MiXCR, one entry per CDR3 protein. The sample carries approximately 790,000 distinct CDR3 sequences, roughly 60% recorded once. Sample: blood. Every receptor here comes from a man under 40 in good health. CDR3s include the opening cysteine and the closing phenylalanine or tryptophan. A D gene is named only where the DNA matches it firmly. Size tells how often a clone was seen (once, few, many) or the class of an expanded clone, and some rows leave it out.

DNA: TGCAGTGCTACCGACTCGTGGGGCCAAGAGACCCAGTACTTC
CDR3: CSATDSWGQETQYF
J: TRBJ2-5
size: -
D: -
V: TRBV20-1
length: 14

DNA: TGTGCCAGCAGCCCAGGGTCCGGGACTGAACAAGAGACCCAGTACTTC
CDR3: CASSPGSGTEQETQYF
J: TRBJ2-5
size: -
D: -
V: TRBV9
length: 16

DNA: TGTGCCAGCTCACCACAGGACAATGAGCAGTTCTTC
CDR3: CASSPQDNEQFF
J: TRBJ2-1
size: -
D: -
V: TRBV18
length: 12

DNA: TGTGCCAGCTTCAGCAACGCCTACTCCACAGATACGCAGTATTTT
CDR3: CASFSNAYSTDTQYF
J: TRBJ2-3
size: -
D: -
V: TRBV7-2
length: 15

DNA: TGTGCCAGCAGTGTCGACGGGGCCATCAATGAGCAGTTCTTC
CDR3: CASSVDGAINEQFF
J: TRBJ2-1
size: few
D: -
V: TRBV12-3/TRBV12-4
length: 14

DNA: TGCGCCAGCAGCCCAGGACAGGACCCCCGAACGCAGTATTTT
CDR3: CASSPGQDPRTQYF
J: TRBJ2-3
size: -
D: TRBD1
V: TRBV5-1
length: 14

DNA: TGCAGTGCTAGAGATGGAACAGGGAGCCATGAAAAACTGTTTTTT
CDR3: CSARDGTGSHEKLFF
J: TRBJ1-4
size: -
D: -
V: TRBV20-1
length: 15

DNA: TGTGCCAGCAGCCACCGAAGACGAGGGGGAGAAGAGACCCAGTACTTC
CDR3: CASSHRRRGGEETQYF
J: TRBJ2-5
size: -
D: -
V: TRBV7-2
length: 16

DNA: TGTGCCACCAGCTTCACAGGGGGTCTCCCTGGGGCCAACGTCCTGACTTTC
CDR3: CATSFTGGLPGANVLTF
J: TRBJ2-6
size: -
D: TRBD1
V: TRBV15
length: 17

DNA: TGTGCCAGCAGTTTAACCAGGGGATTGGAGACCCAGTACTTC
CDR3: CASSLTRGLETQYF
J: TRBJ2-5
size: few
D: -
V: TRBV27
length: 14

DNA: TGTGCCACCAGCAGAGGAGGGGGCGCGCGGACCGACAATGAGCAGTTCTTC
CDR3: CATSRGGGARTDNEQFF
J: TRBJ2-1
size: once
D: TRBD1
V: TRBV15
length: 17

DNA: TGTGCCAGCAGCTTAGCTCCGGAGAATTCACCCCTCCACTTT
CDR3: CASSLAPENSPLHF
J: TRBJ1-6
size: -
D: -
V: TRBV7-6
length: 14

DNA: TGTGCCAGCAGCCAAGTGCCCCCGGGGAGCGGTATCCAAGAGACCCAGTACTTC
CDR3: CASSQVPPGSGIQETQYF
J: TRBJ2-5
size: -
D: -
V: TRBV3-1
length: 18

DNA: TGTGCCAGCAGCTTGGGTGACAGGAAAAACATTCAGTACTTC
CDR3: CASSLGDRKNIQYF
J: TRBJ2-4
size: few
D: -
V: TRBV5-5
length: 14

DNA: TGTGCCAGCAGTGCCGCAGGGATTGATGGCTACACCTTC
CDR3: CASSAAGIDGYTF
J: TRBJ1-2
size: few
D: -
V: TRBV27
length: 13

DNA: TGTGCCATCAGTGACACAGGGGAGACTGGCTATGGCTACACCTTC
CDR3: CAISDTGETGYGYTF
J: TRBJ1-2
size: -
D: TRBD1
V: TRBV10-3
length: 15

DNA: TGTGCCAGCAGCCAAGCCGGGACAGGGGGCGGATACGAGCAGTACTTC
CDR3: CASSQAGTGGGYEQYF
J: TRBJ2-7
size: -
D: TRBD1
V: TRBV14
length: 16

DNA: TGTGCCAGCAGCTTAACTCTTGCAACTAATGAAAAACTGTTTTTT
CDR3: CASSLTLATNEKLFF
J: TRBJ1-4
size: -
D: -
V: TRBV7-2
length: 15

DNA: TGTGCCAGCAGTTTAAGTATGGGGGGGCGTTTAGGCTATGGCTACACCTTC
CDR3: CASSLSMGGRLGYGYTF
J: TRBJ1-2
size: -
D: -
V: TRBV27
length: 17

DNA: TGTGCCAGCAGCGGGGGGTATAATGAAAAACTGTTTTTT
CDR3: CASSGGYNEKLFF
J: TRBJ1-4
size: few
D: -
V: TRBV12-3/TRBV12-4
length: 13

DNA: TGCGCCAGCAGTGACGGGGGCCACAATGAGCAGTTCTTC
CDR3: CASSDGGHNEQFF
J: TRBJ2-1
size: -
D: -
V: TRBV10-2
length: 13

DNA: TGCGCCAGCACCCCCACAGCCCTCGCCCACAATGAGCAGTTCTTC
CDR3: CASTPTALAHNEQFF
J: TRBJ2-1
size: -
D: -
V: TRBV5-1
length: 15

DNA: TGTGCCAGCAGCTTAGTGGGGGGCCACGACAATCAGCCCCAGCATTTT
CDR3: CASSLVGGHDNQPQHF
J: TRBJ1-5
size: -
D: -
V: TRBV7-2
length: 16